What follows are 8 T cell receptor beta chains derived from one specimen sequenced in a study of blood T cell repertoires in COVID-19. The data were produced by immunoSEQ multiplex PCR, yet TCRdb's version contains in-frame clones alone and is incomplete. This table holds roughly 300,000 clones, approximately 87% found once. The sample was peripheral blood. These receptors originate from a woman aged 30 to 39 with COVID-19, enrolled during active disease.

CDR3 amino acids: CASRVGLSQYF. In DNA, the CDR3 is TGTGCCAGCAGGGTGGGACTATCGCAGTATTTT. This chain links TRBV12-3 or TRBV12-4 with TRBJ2-3; TRBD2 agrees at 7 bases. There are 11 residues in the CDR3. The V and J ends lost 6 bases and 10 bases, in that order; junction bases with no gene match: 4.

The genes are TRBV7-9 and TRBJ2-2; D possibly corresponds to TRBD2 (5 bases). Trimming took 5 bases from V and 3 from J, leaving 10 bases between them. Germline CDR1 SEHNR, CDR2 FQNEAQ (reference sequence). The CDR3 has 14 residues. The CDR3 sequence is CASSLFGDTGELFF. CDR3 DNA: TGTGCCAGCAGCCTTTTCGGGGACACCGGGGAGCTGTTTTTT.

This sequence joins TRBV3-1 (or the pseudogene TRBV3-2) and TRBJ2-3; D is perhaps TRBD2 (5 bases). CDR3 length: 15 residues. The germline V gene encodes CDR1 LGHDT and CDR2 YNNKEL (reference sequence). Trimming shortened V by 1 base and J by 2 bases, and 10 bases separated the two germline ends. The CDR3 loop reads CASSQVRGPTDTQYF. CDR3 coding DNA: TGTGCCAGCAGCCAAGTGAGAGGGCCCACAGATACGCAGTATTTT.

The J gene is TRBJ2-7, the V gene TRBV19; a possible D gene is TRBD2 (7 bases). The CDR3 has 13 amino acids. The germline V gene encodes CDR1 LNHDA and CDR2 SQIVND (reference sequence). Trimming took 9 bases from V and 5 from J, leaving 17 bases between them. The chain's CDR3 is CASGGQGFHEQYF. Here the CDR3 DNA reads TGTGCCAGCGGGGGGCAGGGCTTTCACGAGCAGTACTTC.

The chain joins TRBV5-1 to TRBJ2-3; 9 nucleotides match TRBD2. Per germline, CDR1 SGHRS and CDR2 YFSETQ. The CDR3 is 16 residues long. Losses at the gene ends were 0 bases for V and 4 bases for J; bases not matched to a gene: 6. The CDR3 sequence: CASSLEAGGRSDTQYF. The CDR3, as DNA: TGCGCCAGCAGCTTGGAGGCGGGGGGGCGGTCAGATACGCAGTATTTT. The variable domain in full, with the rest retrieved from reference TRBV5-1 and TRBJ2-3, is KAGVTQTPRYLIKTRGQQVTLSCSPISGHRSVSWYQQTPGQGLQFLFEYFSETQRNKGNFPGRFSGRQFSNSRSEMNVSTLELGDSALYLCASSLEAGGRSDTQYFGPGTRLTVL.

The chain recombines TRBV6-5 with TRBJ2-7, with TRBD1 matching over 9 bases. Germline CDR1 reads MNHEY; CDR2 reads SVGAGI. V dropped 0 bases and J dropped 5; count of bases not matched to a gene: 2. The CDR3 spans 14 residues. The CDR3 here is CASSYSGTGNEQYF. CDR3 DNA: TGTGCCAGCAGTTACTCAGGGACAGGGAACGAGCAGTACTTC.

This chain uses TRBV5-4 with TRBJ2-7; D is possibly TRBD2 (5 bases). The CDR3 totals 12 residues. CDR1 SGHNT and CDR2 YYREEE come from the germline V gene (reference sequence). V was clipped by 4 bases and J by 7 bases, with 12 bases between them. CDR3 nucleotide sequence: TGTGCCAGCAGCCCCGGGGTGGCGGAGCAGTACTTC. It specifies CASSPGVAEQYF.

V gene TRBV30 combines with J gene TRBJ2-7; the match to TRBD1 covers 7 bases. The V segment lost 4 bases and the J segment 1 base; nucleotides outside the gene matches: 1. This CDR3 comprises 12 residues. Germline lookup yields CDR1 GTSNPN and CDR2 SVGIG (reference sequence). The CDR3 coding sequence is TGTGCCTGGATGGGACAGTCCTACGAGCAGTACTTC. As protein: CAWMGQSYEQYF.